This T cell receptor (beta chain) appears in the sequencing data of a study of cytomegalovirus exposure and HLA in healthy donors. The ends were cut back, 0 bases at V and 4 bases at J, with 9 bases in the middle. Looked up from germline, CDR1 is LNHDA and CDR2 is SQIVND (reference sequence). This CDR3 has 14 amino acids. The study's findings and limits: V- and J-gene trimming in TCR beta was tied to a missense DCLRE1C variant by an analysis performed later. Confirmation in vitro established that three CMV-associated chains were specific for CMV antigens.

Concerning this clone: Antigen unknown.

Primers included in the PCR were 60 Vbeta and 13 Jbeta primers. Per the study methods: In a later analysis, of around 80 million unique beta chains, roughly 10 million appeared in at least two donors. The table came from immunoSEQ multiplex PCR; TCRdb's copy has only in-frame clones and leaves some out. V and J calls and clone size are those listed in that table; D and trimming were worked out from the DNA. This sample has just over 150,000 clones, with roughly 80% found just once. This sequence was found in a woman aged 30 to 39 in good health and CMV-seronegative. Sequencing input: PBMCs. The chain combines TRBV19 with TRBJ1-1, with unresolved D. The CDR3 sequence: CASSIDVWSTEAFF. The CDR3 nucleotides are TGTGCCAGTAGTATAGATGTATGGAGCACTGAAGCTTTCTTT.